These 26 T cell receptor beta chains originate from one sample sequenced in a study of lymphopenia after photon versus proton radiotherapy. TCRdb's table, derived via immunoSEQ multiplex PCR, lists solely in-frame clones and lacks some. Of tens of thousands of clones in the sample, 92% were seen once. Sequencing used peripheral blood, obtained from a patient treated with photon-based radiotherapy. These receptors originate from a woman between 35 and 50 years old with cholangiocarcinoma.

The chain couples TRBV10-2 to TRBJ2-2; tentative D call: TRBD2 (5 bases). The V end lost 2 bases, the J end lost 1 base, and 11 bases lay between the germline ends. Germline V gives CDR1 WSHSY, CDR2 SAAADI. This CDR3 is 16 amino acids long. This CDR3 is CASSEPRGVNTGELFF. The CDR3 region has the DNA TGCGCCAGCAGTGAGCCACGGGGTGTGAACACCGGGGAGCTGTTTTTT.

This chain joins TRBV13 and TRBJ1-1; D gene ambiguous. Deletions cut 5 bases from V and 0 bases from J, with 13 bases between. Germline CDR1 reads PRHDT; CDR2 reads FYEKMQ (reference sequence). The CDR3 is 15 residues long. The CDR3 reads CASSGRRFMNTEAFF. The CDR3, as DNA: TGTGCCAGCAGCGGACGCCGTTTCATGAACACTGAAGCTTTCTTT. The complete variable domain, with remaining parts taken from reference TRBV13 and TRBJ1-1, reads AAGVIQSPRHLIKEKRETATLKCYPIPRHDTVYWYQQGPGQDPQFLISFYEKMQSDKGSIPDRFSAQQFSDYHSELNMSSLELGDSALYFCASSGRRFMNTEAFFGQGTRLTVV.

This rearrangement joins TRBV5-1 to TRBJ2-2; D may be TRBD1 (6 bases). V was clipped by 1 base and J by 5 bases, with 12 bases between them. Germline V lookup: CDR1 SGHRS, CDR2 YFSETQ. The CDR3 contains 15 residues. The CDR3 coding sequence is TGCGCCAGCAGCTTGTCAGGGGATTCTACCGGGGAGCTGTTTTTT. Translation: CASSLSGDSTGELFF.

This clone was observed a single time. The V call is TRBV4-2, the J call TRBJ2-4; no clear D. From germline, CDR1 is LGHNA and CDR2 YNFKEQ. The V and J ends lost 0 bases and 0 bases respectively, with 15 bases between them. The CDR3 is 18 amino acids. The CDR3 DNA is TGTGCCAGCAGCCAAGAAAATATGGCGGCCTTAGCCAAAAACATTCAGTACTTC. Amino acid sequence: CASSQENMAALAKNIQYF.

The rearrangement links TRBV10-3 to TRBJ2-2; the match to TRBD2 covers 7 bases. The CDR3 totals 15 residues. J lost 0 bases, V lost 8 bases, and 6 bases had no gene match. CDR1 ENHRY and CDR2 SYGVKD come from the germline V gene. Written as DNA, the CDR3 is TGTGCCATCGGGGCAGCGGGACCGAACACCGGGGAGCTGTTTTTT. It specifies CAIGAAGPNTGELFF.

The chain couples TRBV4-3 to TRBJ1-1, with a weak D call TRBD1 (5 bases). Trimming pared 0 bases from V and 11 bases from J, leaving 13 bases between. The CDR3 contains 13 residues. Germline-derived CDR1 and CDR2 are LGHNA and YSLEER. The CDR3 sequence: CASSQDFTGEAFF. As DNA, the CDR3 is TGCGCCAGCAGCCAAGATTTTACAGGCGAGGCTTTCTTT.

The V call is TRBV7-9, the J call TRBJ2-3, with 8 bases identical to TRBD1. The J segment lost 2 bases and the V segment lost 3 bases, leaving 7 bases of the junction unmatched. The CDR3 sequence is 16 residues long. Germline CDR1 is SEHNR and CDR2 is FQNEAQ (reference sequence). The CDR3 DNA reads TGTGCCAGCAGCTTCCCCGGGACAGGATACACAGATACGCAGTATTTT. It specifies CASSFPGTGYTDTQYF. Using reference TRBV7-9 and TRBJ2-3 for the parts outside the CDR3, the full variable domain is DTGVSQNPRHKITKRGQNVTFRCDPISEHNRLYWYRQTLGQGPEFLTYFQNEAQLEKSRLLSDRFSAERPKGSFSTLEIQRTEQGDSAMYLCASSFPGTGYTDTQYFGPGTRLTVL.

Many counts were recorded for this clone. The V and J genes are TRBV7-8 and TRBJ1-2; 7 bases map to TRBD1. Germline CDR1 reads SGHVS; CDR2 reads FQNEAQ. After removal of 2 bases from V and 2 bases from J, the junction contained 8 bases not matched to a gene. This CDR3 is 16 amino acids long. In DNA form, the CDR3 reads TGTGCCAGCAGCTTACGTCTAGGGGGCGCAAACTATGGCTACACCTTC. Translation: CASSLRLGGANYGYTF.

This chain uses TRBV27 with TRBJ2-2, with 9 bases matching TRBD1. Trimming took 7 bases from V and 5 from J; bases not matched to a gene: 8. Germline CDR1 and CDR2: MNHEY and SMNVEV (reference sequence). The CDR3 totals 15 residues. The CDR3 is CASKPWGQGTGELFF. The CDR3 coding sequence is TGTGCCAGCAAACCGTGGGGACAGGGAACCGGGGAGCTGTTTTTT.

The CDR3 sequence: CASSFPWLGGYTF. The CDR3 coding sequence is TGTGCCAGCAGTTTCCCTTGGTTGGGGGGCTACACCTTC. The V and J genes are TRBV28 and TRBJ1-2, with unresolved D. The V end was cut by 3 bases, the J end by 8 bases, with 13 bases between. In germline, CDR1 is MDHEN, CDR2 SYDVKM. The CDR3 is 13 amino acids.

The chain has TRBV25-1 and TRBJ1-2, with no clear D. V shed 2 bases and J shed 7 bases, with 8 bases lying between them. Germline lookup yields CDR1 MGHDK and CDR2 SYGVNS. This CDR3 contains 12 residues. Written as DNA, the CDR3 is TGTGCCAGCAGTGAAGAGTATGGTGGCTACACCTTC. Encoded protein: CASSEEYGGYTF.

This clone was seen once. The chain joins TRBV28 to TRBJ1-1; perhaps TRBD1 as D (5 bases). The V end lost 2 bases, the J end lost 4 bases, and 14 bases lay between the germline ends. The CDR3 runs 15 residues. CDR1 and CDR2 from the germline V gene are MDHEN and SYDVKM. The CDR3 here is CASSLHRGRGTEAFF. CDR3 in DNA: TGTGCCAGCAGTTTACACAGAGGGAGGGGCACTGAAGCTTTCTTT.

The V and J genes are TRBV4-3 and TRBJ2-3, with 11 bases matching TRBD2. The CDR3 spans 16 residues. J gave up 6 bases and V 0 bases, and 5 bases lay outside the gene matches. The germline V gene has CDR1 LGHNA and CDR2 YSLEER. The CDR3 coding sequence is TGCGCCAGCAGCCAAGATCGGACTAGCGGGTCTGATACGCAGTATTTT. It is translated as CASSQDRTSGSDTQYF.

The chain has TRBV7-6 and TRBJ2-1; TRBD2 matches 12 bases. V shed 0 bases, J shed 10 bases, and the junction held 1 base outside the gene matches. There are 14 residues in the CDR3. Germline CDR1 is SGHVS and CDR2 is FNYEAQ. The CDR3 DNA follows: TGTGCCAGCAGCTTAGCGGGACTAGCGGGCGAGCAGTTCTTC. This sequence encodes CASSLAGLAGEQFF.

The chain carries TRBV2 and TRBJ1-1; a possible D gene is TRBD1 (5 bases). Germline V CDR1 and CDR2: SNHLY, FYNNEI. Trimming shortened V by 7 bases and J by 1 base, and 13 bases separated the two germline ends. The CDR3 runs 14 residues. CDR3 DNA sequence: TGTGCCAGCAAGGGACCCTTGGGGAACACTGAAGCTTTCTTT. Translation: CASKGPLGNTEAFF.

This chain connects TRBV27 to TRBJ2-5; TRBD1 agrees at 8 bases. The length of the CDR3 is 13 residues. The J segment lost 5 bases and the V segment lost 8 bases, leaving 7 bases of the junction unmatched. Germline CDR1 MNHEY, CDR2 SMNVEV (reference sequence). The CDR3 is CASLSHRGETQYF. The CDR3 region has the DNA TGTGCCAGCCTCTCCCACAGGGGGGAGACCCAGTACTTC.

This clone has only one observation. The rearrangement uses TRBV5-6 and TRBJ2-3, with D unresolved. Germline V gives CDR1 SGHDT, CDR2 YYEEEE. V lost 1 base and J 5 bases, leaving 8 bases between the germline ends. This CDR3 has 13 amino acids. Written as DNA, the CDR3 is TGTGCCAGCAGCTTGCCCCTCGGAGATACGCAGTATTTT. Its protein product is CASSLPLGDTQYF. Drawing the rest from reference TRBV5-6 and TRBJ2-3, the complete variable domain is DAGVTQSPTHLIKTRGQQVTLRCSPKSGHDTVSWYQQALGQGPQFIFQYYEEEERQRGNFPDRFSGHQFPNYSSELNVNALLLGDSALYLCASSLPLGDTQYFGPGTRLTVL.

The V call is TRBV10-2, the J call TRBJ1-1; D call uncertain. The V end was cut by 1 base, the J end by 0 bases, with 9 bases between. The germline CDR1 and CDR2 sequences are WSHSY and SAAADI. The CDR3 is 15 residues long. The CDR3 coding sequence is TGCGCCAGCAGTGAGTTAGGCGGATTGAACACTGAAGCTTTCTTT. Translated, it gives CASSELGGLNTEAFF.

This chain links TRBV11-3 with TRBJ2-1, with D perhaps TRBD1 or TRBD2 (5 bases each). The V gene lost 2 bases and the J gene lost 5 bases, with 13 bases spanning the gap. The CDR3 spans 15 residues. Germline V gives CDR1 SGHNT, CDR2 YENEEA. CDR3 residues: CASSLSVGTHNEQFF. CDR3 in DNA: TGTGCCAGCAGCTTATCTGTGGGGACCCACAATGAGCAGTTCTTC.

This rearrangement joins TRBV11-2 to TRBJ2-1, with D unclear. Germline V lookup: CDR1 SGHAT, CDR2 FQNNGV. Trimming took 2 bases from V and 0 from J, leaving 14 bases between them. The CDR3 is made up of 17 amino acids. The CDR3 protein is CASSLILTRSSYNEQFF. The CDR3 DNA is TGTGCCAGCAGCTTAATACTAACACGGAGCTCCTACAATGAGCAGTTCTTC.

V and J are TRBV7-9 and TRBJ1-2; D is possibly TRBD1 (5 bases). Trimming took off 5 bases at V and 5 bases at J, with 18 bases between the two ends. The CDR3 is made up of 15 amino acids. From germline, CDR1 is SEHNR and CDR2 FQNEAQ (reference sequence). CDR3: CASSITQDITYGYTF. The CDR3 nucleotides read TGTGCCAGCAGCATCACTCAGGACATAACTTATGGCTACACCTTC.

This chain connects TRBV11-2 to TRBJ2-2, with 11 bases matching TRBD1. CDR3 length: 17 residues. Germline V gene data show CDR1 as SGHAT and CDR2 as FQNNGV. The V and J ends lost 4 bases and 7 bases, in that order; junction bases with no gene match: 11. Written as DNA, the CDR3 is TGTGCCAGCAGCTCCCGGGAGGGACAGGGGGTCCTCGGGGAGCTGTTTTTT. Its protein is CASSSREGQGVLGELFF.

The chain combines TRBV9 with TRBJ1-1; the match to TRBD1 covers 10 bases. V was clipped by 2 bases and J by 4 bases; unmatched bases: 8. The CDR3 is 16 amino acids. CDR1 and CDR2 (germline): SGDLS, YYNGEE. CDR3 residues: CASSVGTGDGGTEAFF. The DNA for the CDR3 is TGTGCCAGCAGCGTGGGGACAGGGGACGGTGGCACTGAAGCTTTCTTT.

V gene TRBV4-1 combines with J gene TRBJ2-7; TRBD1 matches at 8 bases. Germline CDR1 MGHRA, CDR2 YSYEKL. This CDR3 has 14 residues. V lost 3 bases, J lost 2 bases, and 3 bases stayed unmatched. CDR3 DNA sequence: TGCGCCAGCAGCCAGACAGGGGTAGCCTACGAGCAGTACTTC. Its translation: CASSQTGVAYEQYF.

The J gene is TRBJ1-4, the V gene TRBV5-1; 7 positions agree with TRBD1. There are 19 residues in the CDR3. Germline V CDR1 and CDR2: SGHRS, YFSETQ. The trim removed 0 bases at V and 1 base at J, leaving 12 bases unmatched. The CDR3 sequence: CASSLGTGDLRRTNEKLFF. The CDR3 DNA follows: TGCGCCAGCAGCTTGGGGACAGGAGATTTGAGGCGAACTAATGAAAAACTGTTTTTT.

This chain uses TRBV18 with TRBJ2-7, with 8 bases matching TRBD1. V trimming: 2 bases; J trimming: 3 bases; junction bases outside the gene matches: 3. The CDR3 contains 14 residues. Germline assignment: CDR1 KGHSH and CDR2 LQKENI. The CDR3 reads CASSPSGGRYEQYF. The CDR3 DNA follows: TGTGCCAGCTCACCATCAGGGGGCCGCTACGAGCAGTACTTC.